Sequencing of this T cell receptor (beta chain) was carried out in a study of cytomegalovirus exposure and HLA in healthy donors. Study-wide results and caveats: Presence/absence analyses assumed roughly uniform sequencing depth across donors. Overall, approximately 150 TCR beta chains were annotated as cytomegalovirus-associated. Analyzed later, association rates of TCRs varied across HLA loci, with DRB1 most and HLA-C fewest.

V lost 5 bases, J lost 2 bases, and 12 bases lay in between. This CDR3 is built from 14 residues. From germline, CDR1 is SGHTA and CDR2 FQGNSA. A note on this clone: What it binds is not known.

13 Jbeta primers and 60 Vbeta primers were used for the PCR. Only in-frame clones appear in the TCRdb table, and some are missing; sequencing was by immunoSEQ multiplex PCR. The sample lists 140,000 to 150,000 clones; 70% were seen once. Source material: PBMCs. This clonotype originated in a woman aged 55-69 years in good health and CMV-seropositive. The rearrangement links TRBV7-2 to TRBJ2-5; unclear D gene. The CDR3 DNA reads TGTGCCAGCAGCAACCGGGTCGCTCAAGAGACCCAGTACTTC. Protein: CASSNRVAQETQYF.